These 16 T cell receptor beta chains came from one sample sequenced in a study of regulatory T cells in long-lasting Graves disease. Regarding time point: newly diagnosed GD, antithyroid drugs for less than 3 months. The TCR library used RNA extracted from PBMCs. Library construction for TCR beta used iRepertoire HTBI primers and Arm-PCR of CDR3 regions. One entry per CDR3 protein, called by TCRdb with MiXCR from the multiplex PCR reads. The sample yields about 620,000 distinct CDR3 sequences, about 15% seen once. The same data also went into a second study, on T cells in Graves' hyperthyroidism and ophthalmopathy.

Here the sequenced sample was peripheral blood mononuclear cells (PBMCs), taken at new diagnosis, from a patient treated with antithyroid drugs. The receptor set was obtained from a woman in her 30s with Graves disease.

J is TRBJ2-7 and V is TRBV28, with 12 bases aligning to TRBD2. The CDR3 runs to 16 residues. The trim removed 0 bases at V and 1 base at J, leaving 1 base unmatched. Germline loops: CDR1 MDHEN, CDR2 SYDVKM. The chain's CDR3 is CASSLWTSGGSYEQYF. In DNA, the CDR3 is TGTGCCAGCAGTTTATGGACTAGCGGGGGTTCCTACGAGCAGTACTTC. Full variable domain (rest looked up from reference TRBV28 and TRBJ2-7): DVKVTQSSRYLVKRTGEKVFLECVQDMDHENMFWYRQDPGLGLRLIYFSYDVKMKEKGDIPEGYSVSREKKERFSLILESASTNQTSMYLCASSLWTSGGSYEQYFGPGTRLTVT.

The chain has TRBV20-1 and TRBJ2-7; 11 nucleotides align to TRBD2. The CDR3 is 13 residues long. J gave up 6 bases and V 0 bases, and 1 base lay outside the gene matches. Germline assignment: CDR1 DFQATT and CDR2 SNEGSKA (reference sequence). The CDR3 reads CSARELAGVEQYF. Here the CDR3 DNA reads TGCAGTGCTAGAGAACTAGCGGGAGTCGAGCAGTACTTC.

This clonotype was seen at least ten times. This rearrangement joins TRBV2 to TRBJ1-5; perhaps TRBD1 as D (5 bases). The CDR3 extends over 15 amino acids. V was cut by 7 bases and J by 4 bases, with 17 bases left in between. Germline CDR1 is SNHLY and CDR2 is FYNNEI. The CDR3, as DNA: TGTGCCAGCATTGACAGTTTCCGGGGAAATCAGCCCCAGCATTTT. The encoded protein is CASIDSFRGNQPQHF.

As for this clonotype: Just one base apart from a much larger clone, this may be a read error. This sequence joins TRBV6-5 and TRBJ2-7; tentatively, D is TRBD2 (6 bases). Per the germline V gene, CDR1 is MNHEY and CDR2 is SVGAGI. The CDR3 sequence is 15 residues long. This CDR3 is CASSYSSGDGYERYF. CDR3 coding DNA: TGTGCCAGCAGTTACTCTTCGGGAGATGGGTACGAGCGGTACTTC.

J is TRBJ2-7 and V is TRBV30, with a possible D match to TRBD2 (6 bases). V lost 7 bases to trimming and J lost 0 bases, with 13 bases between them. Germline V gene sequence: CDR1 GTSNPN, CDR2 SVGIG (reference sequence). There are 13 residues in the CDR3. CDR3 sequence (DNA): TGTGCCTCGACAGTCGGGAGCTCCTACGAGCAGTACTTC. Protein sequence: CASTVGSSYEQYF. The whole variable domain, filled in from reference TRBV30 and TRBJ2-7, reads SQTIHQWPATLVQPVGSPLSLECTVEGTSNPNLYWYRQAAGRGLQLLFYSVGIGQISSEVPQNLSASRPQDRQFILSSKKLLLSDSGFYLCASTVGSSYEQYFGPGTRLTVT.

This clonotype was observed at least ten times. The chain combines TRBV5-1 with TRBJ2-7; D might be TRBD1 or TRBD2, each matching 5 bases. The CDR3 has 14 amino acids. From germline, CDR1 is SGHRS and CDR2 YFSETQ. V was cut by 0 bases and J by 4 bases, with 11 bases left in between. CDR3 DNA sequence: TGCGCCAGCAGCTTGGGTATGGGACCGTACGAGCAGTACTTC. It specifies CASSLGMGPYEQYF. Combining the CDR3 with reference TRBV5-1 and TRBJ2-7 gives the whole variable domain KAGVTQTPRYLIKTRGQQVTLSCSPISGHRSVSWYQQTPGQGLQFLFEYFSETQRNKGNFPGRFSGRQFSNSRSEMNVSTLELGDSALYLCASSLGMGPYEQYFGPGTRLTVT.

The table lists this clonotype with many counts. This chain uses TRBV28 with TRBJ2-1; 10 bases align to TRBD2. Per germline, CDR1 MDHEN and CDR2 SYDVKM. CDR3 size: 16 residues. Trimming at V came to 3 bases and at J to 4 bases, leaving 6 bases not matched to a gene. This CDR3 is CASSFSGRALYNEQFF. CDR3 nucleotides: TGTGCCAGCAGTTTCAGCGGGAGGGCGTTATACAATGAGCAGTTCTTC.

This clonotype was observed a few times. Here the CDR3 reads CASSSWTGTVFQPQHF. CDR3 bases: TGTGCCAGCAGCTCCTGGACAGGGACGGTGTTTCAGCCCCAGCATTTT. The chain combines TRBV5-6 with TRBJ1-5; 8 bases are a match to TRBD1. This CDR3 has 16 residues. Germline trimming cut 3 bases from V and 6 bases from J; bases unmatched to any gene: 11. From germline, CDR1 is SGHDT and CDR2 YYEEEE.

At least ten counts were recorded for this clonotype. V gene TRBV12-3 or TRBV12-4 combines with J gene TRBJ1-3, with TRBD1 as a possible D gene (5 bases). This CDR3 has 14 residues. V lost 5 bases and J 4 bases, leaving 12 bases between the germline ends. CDR3 sequence: CASSPGQNGNTIYF. DNA of the CDR3: TGTGCCAGCAGTCCGGGGCAGAACGGAAACACCATATATTTT.

This clonotype came up a few times. V and J are TRBV9 and TRBJ2-3; no reliable D call. The CDR3 sequence is 14 residues long. The germline V and J ends were trimmed by 0 bases and 4 bases, with 9 bases remaining between them. The germline V gene encodes CDR1 SGDLS and CDR2 YYNGEE. CDR3 in DNA: TGTGCCAGCAGCGTAGTGTCTTTAGCAGATACGCAGTATTTT. Translation gives CASSVVSLADTQYF.

The table lists this clonotype with many counts. The chain is built from TRBV29-1 and TRBJ2-1; D uncertain. Trimming shortened V by 0 bases and J by 10 bases, and 10 bases separated the two germline ends. The CDR3 length is 12 residues. Germline V lookup: CDR1 SQVTM, CDR2 ANQGSEA. CDR3 loop: CSVEDGVEEQFF. In DNA form, the CDR3 reads TGCAGCGTTGAAGATGGGGTCGAGGAGCAGTTCTTC.

This clonotype was counted many times. V is TRBV6-1 and J is TRBJ2-1, with 11 positions matching TRBD2. This CDR3 contains 19 residues. The germline CDR1 and CDR2 sequences are MNHNS and SASEGT. The V segment lost 6 bases and the J segment 0 bases; nucleotides outside the gene matches: 13. As DNA, the CDR3 is TGTGCCAGCAGCCCCTATGGGACTAGCGGTTTGGTCTCCTACAATGAGCAGTTCTTC. Translated: CASSPYGTSGLVSYNEQFF.

V and J are TRBV18 and TRBJ1-1, with D perhaps TRBD1 (5 bases). CDR3 length: 16 residues. V was trimmed by 6 bases and J by 0 bases, leaving 17 bases between them. The V gene's germline CDR1 is KGHSH and CDR2 LQKENI. In DNA, the CDR3 is TGTGCCAGCTCCCTCGGGGCAATGACGATGAACACTGAAGCTTTCTTT. Translating it yields CASSLGAMTMNTEAFF. Based on the CDR3 plus reference TRBV18 and TRBJ1-1, the full variable domain is NAGVMQNPRHLVRRRGQEARLRCSPMKGHSHVYWYRQLPEEGLKFMVYLQKENIIDESGMPKERFSAEFPKEGPSILRIQQVVRGDSAAYFCASSLGAMTMNTEAFFGQGTRLTVV.

This clonotype appeared a few times. The genes are TRBV28 and TRBJ1-3; D possibly corresponds to TRBD1 (5 bases). CDR1 and CDR2 (germline): MDHEN, SYDVKM. The CDR3 contains 14 residues. V gave up 6 bases and J gave up 1 base, with 10 bases separating them. CDR3 amino acids: CASRSSGSGNTIYF. CDR3 DNA: TGTGCCAGCAGGTCATCAGGGTCTGGAAACACCATATATTTT.

This clonotype was seen ten or more times. V is TRBV2 and J is TRBJ2-2, with D perhaps TRBD2 (6 bases). V dropped 11 bases and J dropped 0 bases, with 10 bases sitting between them. The CDR3 covers 13 residues. The V gene's germline CDR1 is SNHLY and CDR2 FYNNEI. The CDR3 DNA reads as TGTGCCGGCGGGAATCCGAACACCGGGGAGCTGTTTTTT. The encoded protein is CAGGNPNTGELFF.

The chain is built from TRBV7-8 and TRBJ1-5; D uncertain. The CDR3 runs to 15 residues. From germline, CDR1 is SGHVS and CDR2 FQNEAQ. The V end was cut by 5 bases, the J end by 5 bases, with 16 bases between. The CDR3 coding sequence is TGTGCCAGCAGCCGGGAAAATTCTCTCCATCAGCCCCAGCATTTT. Its translation is CASSRENSLHQPQHF.